This T cell receptor (beta chain) came from a study of beta chain features in type 1 diabetes. Every isolated RNA sample was fully reverse transcribed, so sequencing captured expressed TCRB transcripts. Naive, central memory and regulatory T cell samples averaged around 4 million immunoSEQ reads each. The assay was immunoSEQ multiplex PCR, and TCRdb's table has in-frame clones only and misses some. The data show a few hundred thousand clones, approximately 13% seen once. Concerning this clone itself: No antigen is known for it.

Study findings and constraints: For Type 1 diabetes patients, all four CD4+ subsets carried TCRB CDR3s that were moderately but significantly shorter.

Germline values: CDR1 KGHSH, CDR2 LQKENI. The CDR3 sequence is 16 residues long. The germline V and J ends were trimmed by 1 base and 5 bases, with 17 bases remaining between them. This chain joins TRBV18 and TRBJ2-5; tentative D call: TRBD2 (5 bases). The sequence was obtained from a woman between 18 and 29 years old with type 1 diabetes. Sequencing was performed on naive CD4+ T cells from blood. CDR3: CASSPRTVSTTETQYF. The CDR3, as DNA: TGTGCCAGCTCACCACGGACGGTCTCGACTACGGAGACCCAGTACTTC. The entire variable domain, with the rest obtained from reference TRBV18 and TRBJ2-5, is as follows: NAGVMQNPRHLVRRRGQEARLRCSPMKGHSHVYWYRQLPEEGLKFMVYLQKENIIDESGMPKERFSAEFPKEGPSILRIQQVVRGDSAAYFCASSPRTVSTTETQYFGPGTRLLVL.